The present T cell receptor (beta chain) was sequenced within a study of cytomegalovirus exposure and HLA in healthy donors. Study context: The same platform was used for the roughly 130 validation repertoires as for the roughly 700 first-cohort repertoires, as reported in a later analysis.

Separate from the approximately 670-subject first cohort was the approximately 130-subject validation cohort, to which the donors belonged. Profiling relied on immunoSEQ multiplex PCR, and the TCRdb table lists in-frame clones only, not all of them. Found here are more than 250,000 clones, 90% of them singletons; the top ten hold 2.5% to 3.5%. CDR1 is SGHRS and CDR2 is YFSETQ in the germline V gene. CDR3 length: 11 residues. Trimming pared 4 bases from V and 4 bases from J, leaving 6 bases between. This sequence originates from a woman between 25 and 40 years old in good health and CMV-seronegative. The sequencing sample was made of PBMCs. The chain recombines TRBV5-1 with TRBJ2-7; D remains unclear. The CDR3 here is CASSKAYEQYF. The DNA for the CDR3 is TGCGCCAGCAGCAAGGCTTACGAGCAGTACTTC.